Listed below are T cell receptor beta chains from one sample, sequenced in a study of T cell changes during pregnancy in multiple sclerosis. The data were produced by immunoSEQ multiplex PCR, yet TCRdb's version contains in-frame clones alone and is incomplete. The sample lists some 120,000 clones, 80% to 95% occurring once. Specimen: peripheral blood, collected in the third trimester of pregnancy. All receptors derive from a female donor with multiple sclerosis, enrolled in a pregnancy study. The CDR3 runs from the conserved cysteine through the conserved F or W. The D gene is left open where the match is weak. Only some rows state a clone size, as once, few, many or a class for expanded clones.

>once|TRBV2|TRBJ2-3|TRBD1
TGTGCCAGCAGATCCAGACAGGGCCAGGTCGCAGATACGCAGTATTTT
CASRSRQGQVADTQYF
>-|TRBV11-1|TRBJ2-6|-
TGTGCCAGCAGCTTAGGTATCGGGGGACGGAGGGCCAACGTCCTGACTTTC
CASSLGIGGRRANVLTF
>-|TRBV7-2|TRBJ2-1|TRBD2
TGTGCCAGCAGCGCACCCGGCCAGGAGCGGGGCAAGCAGTTCTTC
CASSAPGQERGKQFF
>-|TRBV6-5|TRBJ1-2|-
TGTGCCAGCAGTTATGGGGGGAATGGCTACACCTTC
CASSYGGNGYTF
>-|TRBV5-1|TRBJ2-7|-
TGCGCCAGCAGCTTTGAAGGGAGTCGGGAGCAGTACTTC
CASSFEGSREQYF
>-|TRBV5-5|TRBJ1-2|-
TGTGCCAGCAGCACCGCGTGGATTGGGGGGGCCCGGGACTACACCTTC
CASSTAWIGGARDYTF
>-|TRBV5-1|TRBJ1-2|TRBD1
TGCGCCAGCAGCTTGTGGGGGACAGGGGACGACTATGGCTACACCTTC
CASSLWGTGDDYGYTF
>-|TRBV2|TRBJ1-2|TRBD1
TGTGCCAGCAGTGTCAGGACAGGGGGCGTTGGCTACACCTTC
CASSVRTGGVGYTF
>-|TRBV4-1|TRBJ1-1|TRBD1
TGCGCCAGCAGCCAACCTCCCGACAGGGAGAACACTGAAGCTTTCTTT
CASSQPPDRENTEAFF
>-|TRBV5-1|TRBJ2-7|-
TGCGCCAGCAGCTTGGTCGGCAGGGCCTCCTACGAGCAGTACTTC
CASSLVGRASYEQYF
>-|TRBV7-9|TRBJ1-1|TRBD1
TGTGCCAGCAGCTTAGCCCAGGGGGTCACTGAAGCTTTCTTT
CASSLAQGVTEAFF
>-|TRBV6-1|TRBJ1-4|-
TGTGCCAGCAGTGAAAGCCGCGGACGGGGTAATGAAAAACTGTTTTTT
CASSESRGRGNEKLFF
>-|TRBV21-1|TRBJ2-7|-
TGTGCCAGCAGCAAAAGTTTTTGGACAGGGATCCCATCATGCGAGCAGTACTTC
CASSKSFWTGIPSCEQYF
>-|TRBV5-1|TRBJ2-3|-
TGCGCCAGCAGCCAGGAGGGTGGGTCAGATACGCAGTATTTT
CASSQEGGSDTQYF
>-|TRBV2|TRBJ1-1|-
TGTGCCAGCTGCGCCCGAGGCGGTAACACTGAAGCTTTCTTT
CASCARGGNTEAFF
>-|TRBV5-1|TRBJ1-2|-
TGCGCCAGCAGGGCCCTACAGACAGGCGGTGGCTACACCTTC
CASRALQTGGGYTF
>-|TRBV19|TRBJ1-3|TRBD1
TGTGCCAGTAGTATCCGGACAGGGTACGGAAACACCATATATTTT
CASSIRTGYGNTIYF
>-|TRBV28|TRBJ2-1|TRBD2
TGTGCCAGCAGCGGGAGGGGAGGGGGGCCCTACAATGAGCAGTTCTTC
CASSGRGGGPYNEQFF
>-|TRBV9|TRBJ1-2|-
TGTGCCAGCAGCGGAGGATCCAAGAACCGGGACACCTCTTATGGCTACACCTTC
CASSGGSKNRDTSYGYTF
>-|TRBV27|TRBJ2-2|TRBD1
TGTGCCAGCAGCCCAGACAGGGGACCCGGGGAGCTGTTTTTT
CASSPDRGPGELFF
>-|TRBV19|TRBJ2-3|-
TGTGCCAGTAGTACCGTCCCAGATACGCAGTATTTT
CASSTVPDTQYF
>-|TRBV27|TRBJ2-7|TRBD2
TGTGCCAGCAGTCCCCTCGCGGGAGGCTACGAGCAGTACTTC
CASSPLAGGYEQYF
>-|TRBV30|TRBJ1-6|-
TGTGCCTGGAGTGGGGGTGACAGTAATTCACCCCTCCACTTT
CAWSGGDSNSPLHF
>-|TRBV9|TRBJ2-3|-
TGTGCCAGCTCCCTCCGCACAGATACGCAGTATTTT
CASSLRTDTQYF
>-|TRBV30|TRBJ1-1|-
TGTGCCTGGAGTGTACAGGGCGTCTTGAACACTGAAGCTTTCTTT
CAWSVQGVLNTEAFF
>once|TRBV28|TRBJ2-7|TRBD1
TGTGCCAGCAGTCTCCTTGGGACAGGGGAGAACGAGCAGTACTTC
CASSLLGTGENEQYF
>-|TRBV11-2|TRBJ1-1|-
TGTGCCAGCAGCCTTAGGTCCGGGGACACTGAAGCTTTCTTT
CASSLRSGDTEAFF